This T cell receptor (beta chain) emerged from a study of blood T cell repertoires in COVID-19. Across the study: Nucleic acid was either cDNA or gDNA, and it came from T cells, B-cell-depleted T cells, or PBMCs.

The authors' processing: For nucleated cells, counts were estimated from reference gene primer amplification. Using immunoSEQ multiplex PCR, the repertoire was profiled, and TCRdb retains in-frame clones only, with some absent. V, J and clone size were drawn from that table, and D and trimming were deduced from the DNA. This table holds about 280,000 clones, about four fifths found once. The CDR3 covers 13 residues. J gave up 1 base and V 9 bases, and 1 base lay outside the gene matches. Germline values: CDR1 SGHTA, CDR2 FQGNSA. This TCR was recovered from a woman between 45 and 65 years old who had recovered from COVID-19. This chain links TRBV7-2 with TRBJ2-2, with 8 nucleotides matching TRBD1. The source material was peripheral blood. The CDR3 DNA sequence: TGTGCCAGTGGGACAGGGAACACCGGGGAGCTGTTTTTT. As protein: CASGTGNTGELFF.